This T cell receptor beta chain comes out of a study of prognosis after radiotherapy for stage I lung cancer. Study information: Some 15 of the patients were found to have newly diagnosed primary stage I lung tumors, and roughly five were living with oligometastatic NSCLC after surgical resection of the primary tumor. Medical inoperability was the status assigned to all non-small cell lung cancer patients. Patients were some 13 men and five to seven women aged roughly 53 to 95, median approximately 71 years.

V trimming: 6 bases; J trimming: 4 bases; junction bases outside the gene matches: 9. The CDR3 runs to 16 residues. CDR1 is SGDLS and CDR2 is YYNGEE in the germline V gene. The genomic DNA TCR beta CDR3 region underwent two rounds of multiplex PCR. First-round PCR amplification was performed with primers specific to each TRBV and TRBJ gene. There were universal primers used in the second PCR round. One entry per CDR3 protein results from TCRdb running MiXCR on the multiplex PCR reads. The sample lists some 30,000 distinct CDR3 sequences; about half were seen once. This TCR came from a donor over 45 with non-small cell lung cancer. This chain links TRBV9 with TRBJ2-2; 10 positions match TRBD2. The specimen was PBMCs, collected before or after stereotactic body radiation therapy (not recorded which). CDR3 sequence (DNA): TGTGCCAGCATCTCTACTAGCGGGATGGCCACCGGGGAGCTGTTTTTT. Protein: CASISTSGMATGELFF.